The following is a T cell receptor (beta chain) sequence with its context. The antigen remains unidentified. This specimen belongs to a study of vaccination effects on CD4 cells after COVID-19. Under the ViraFEST assay, PBMC were stimulated with viral peptide pools so that antigen-specific CD4+ T cells expanded. Sequencing was performed afterwards. Culture lasted about ten days before CD4+ T cell isolation. Nucleocapsid antibodies stayed negative before and after vaccination, showing no earlier SARS-CoV-2 infection. Between the trimmed V and J ends, which lost 6 bases and 10 bases, there was a span of 13 bases. The CDR3 runs to 12 residues. Germline CDR1 MNHEY, CDR2 SVGAGI. Repertoires were generated with immunoSEQ multiplex PCR, while TCRdb's copy carries only in-frame clones and drops some. The table has 25,000 to 35,000 clones, 75% to 85% seen once.

The specimen comprised CD4+ T cells from PBMCs cultured with SARS-CoV-2 spike peptides, sampled before COVID-19 vaccination. This chain uses TRBV6-5 with TRBJ2-1, with a weak D call TRBD1 (6 bases). The receptor was derived from a human donor who received a COVID-19 vaccine. CDR3 in amino acids: CASSQGGREQFF. In nucleotides, the CDR3 is TGTGCCAGCAGCCAAGGGGGTCGGGAGCAGTTCTTC.